This is a list of T cell receptor beta chains from one sample in a study of OX40 agonist ivuxolimab in advanced cancers. The protocol was immunoSEQ multiplex PCR, while the TCRdb copy is restricted to in-frame clones and leaves out a portion. The sample records around 60,000 clones, over 75% being singletons. The sequencing used CD4+ or CD8+ T cells sorted from blood, collected in a trial of the OX40 agonist ivuxolimab. The receptor source for this set is an adult with an advanced solid tumor such as melanoma, head and neck, liver or kidney cancer. Each CDR3 is given with its conserved first and last residue. Each record gives: D gene, J gene, clone size, V gene, CDR3 DNA, CDR3 protein. A D gene is named only where the DNA matches it firmly. Where a row states a size, it is once, few, many or the class of an expanded clone; other rows omit it.

.,TRBJ2-7,.,TRBV7-9,TGTGCCAGCAGCTTACGGACGGAAGGCTACGAGCAGTACTTC,CASSLRTEGYEQYF
TRBD1,TRBJ2-3,.,TRBV7-9,TGTGCCAGCAGCTTAAGGACAGGGGAGGAAGATACGCAGTATTTT,CASSLRTGEEDTQYF
.,TRBJ1-3,.,TRBV25-1,TGTGCCAGCATGGGGGCTTACGGAAACACCATATATTTT,CASMGAYGNTIYF
.,TRBJ1-1,.,TRBV4-1,TGCGCCAGCAGCCAAATCCCGGCGGGGGCCGCGGGGACTGAAGCTTTCTTT,CASSQIPAGAAGTEAFF
.,TRBJ1-6,once,TRBV19,TGTGCCAGTAGGGAGGGGCAGGGCAATTCACCCCTCCACTTT,CASREGQGNSPLHF
.,TRBJ2-2,few,TRBV10-3,TGTGCCGCCAGGGGGGACACCGGGGAGCTGTTTTTT,CAARGDTGELFF
TRBD1,TRBJ2-7,once,TRBV7-9,TGTGCCAGCAGCTTCTCCGGGACAGGAGCCTACGAGCAGTACTTC,CASSFSGTGAYEQYF
.,TRBJ1-2,.,TRBV30,TGTGCCTGGAGTAGCGGGGGGTTCGGTGGCTACACCTTC,CAWSSGGFGGYTF
.,TRBJ1-2,.,TRBV5-4,TGTGCCAGCAGCTTGGCCCACGGGAATAACTATGGCTACACCTTC,CASSLAHGNNYGYTF
TRBD1,TRBJ2-2,.,TRBV30,TGTGCCTGGAGCAGGACAGGGTGGAGCGGGGAGCTGTTTTTT,CAWSRTGWSGELFF
.,TRBJ1-6,.,TRBV7-8,TGTGCCAGCAGCTTTAGCATTGGGGATAATTCACCCCTCCACTTT,CASSFSIGDNSPLHF
.,TRBJ1-6,once,TRBV4-2,TGTGCCAGCAGGGGGGACGGGTGGGGTTCACCCCTCCACTTT,CASRGDGWGSPLHF
.,TRBJ2-2,.,TRBV9,TGTGCCAGCAGCGTAGAGGGGCGGACCTACACCGGGGAGCTGTTTTTT,CASSVEGRTYTGELFF
.,TRBJ2-5,few,TRBV27,TGTGCCAGCAGTTTGGGGTGGGAGCCGGAAGAGACCCAGTACTTC,CASSLGWEPEETQYF
.,TRBJ2-2,.,TRBV2,TGTGCCAGCAGTGGCGGTACCACGGGGGAGCTGTTTTTT,CASSGGTTGELFF
.,TRBJ1-1,few,TRBV4-1,TGCGCCAGCAGCCCCGGACAGTTTGAAGCTTTCTTT,CASSPGQFEAFF